These 27 T cell receptor beta chains came from one sample sequenced in a study of T cell repertoires in cytomegalovirus infection. TCRdb reprocessed the reads via MiXCR and lists one record per CDR3 protein. The sample includes roughly 150,000 distinct CDR3 sequences, roughly a quarter seen only once; the top ten take approximately 11%. The sample comprised PBMCs. The receptors stem from a human donor in good health (CMV status not recorded). Some clones in this sample may be carry-over from other donors' samples.

This clonotype was seen a handful of times. This chain links TRBV5-5 with TRBJ2-5; D might be TRBD2 (5 bases). Looked up from germline, CDR1 is SGHKS and CDR2 is YYEKEE (reference sequence). The CDR3 covers 15 residues. V lost 0 bases, J lost 4 bases, and 13 bases lay in between. In DNA, the CDR3 is TGTGCCAGCAGCTTGGGTGTGGGAGCTGGAGAGACCCAGTACTTC. It codes for CASSLGVGAGETQYF.

This clonotype was detected ten times or more. The chain carries TRBV4-1 and TRBJ2-7, with 7 bases aligning to TRBD2. CDR3 length equals 15 residues. Per germline, CDR1 MGHRA and CDR2 YSYEKL. Trimming removed 0 bases from V and 4 bases from J; junction bases left unmatched: 6. The CDR3 nucleotides read TGCGCCAGCAGCCAAGAGCAATCTAGCGGATACGAGCAGTACTTC. It specifies CASSQEQSSGYEQYF.

V is TRBV7-2 and J is TRBJ2-1, with TRBD2 matching 9 bases. The length of the CDR3 is 15 residues. Trimming cost V 4 bases and J 7 bases; bases outside gene matches: 8. Per the germline V gene, CDR1 is SGHTA and CDR2 is FQGNSA. CDR3 sequence: CASSSEAGGANEQFF. CDR3 bases: TGTGCCAGCAGCTCCGAAGCGGGAGGTGCAAATGAGCAGTTCTTC. The full variable domain, completed using reference TRBV7-2 and TRBJ2-1, is GAGVSQSPSNKVTEKGKDVELRCDPISGHTALYWYRQSLGQGLEFLIYFQGNSAPDKSGLPSDRFSAERTGGSVSTLTIQRTQQEDSAVYLCASSSEAGGANEQFFGPGTRLTVL.

This clonotype was recorded a few times. The chain carries TRBV7-2 and TRBJ2-2; D is ambiguous. The ends were cut back, 5 bases at V and 3 bases at J, with 10 bases in the middle. CDR1 is SGHTA, CDR2 FQGNSA, per germline. The CDR3 runs to 14 residues. The CDR3 protein is CASSRWVDTGELFF. As DNA, the CDR3 is TGTGCCAGCAGCAGGTGGGTAGACACCGGGGAGCTGTTTTTT.

This chain links TRBV6-2 or TRBV6-3 with TRBJ1-4; D gene unclear. CDR1 MNHEY and CDR2 SVGEGT come from the germline V gene. V was clipped by 6 bases and J by 10 bases, with 9 bases between them. The CDR3 covers 11 residues. CDR3 protein: CASSQRAKLFF. In DNA, the CDR3 is TGTGCCAGCAGCCAACGAGCAAAACTGTTTTTT.

This clonotype was observed at least ten times. The rearrangement uses TRBV7-2 and TRBJ2-5, with a weak D call TRBD1 (6 bases). Looked up from germline, CDR1 is SGHTA and CDR2 is FQGNSA. V shed 3 bases and J shed 5 bases, with 13 bases lying between them. This CDR3 has 14 amino acids. The CDR3 bases are TGTGCCAGCAGCTTCCAGACAGGCGCGGAGACCCAGTACTTC. As protein: CASSFQTGAETQYF.

This chain links TRBV28 with TRBJ1-3, with 8 bases fitting TRBD1. The CDR3 extends over 15 amino acids. Germline CDR1 is MDHEN and CDR2 is SYDVKM. V gave up 2 bases and J gave up 2 bases; unmatched junction bases: 2. This chain's CDR3 is CASSLVTGAGNTIYF. The CDR3 DNA follows: TGTGCCAGCAGTTTAGTGACAGGGGCTGGAAACACCATATATTTT. The variable domain in full, with the rest retrieved from reference TRBV28 and TRBJ1-3, is DVKVTQSSRYLVKRTGEKVFLECVQDMDHENMFWYRQDPGLGLRLIYFSYDVKMKEKGDIPEGYSVSREKKERFSLILESASTNQTSMYLCASSLVTGAGNTIYFGEGSWLTVV.

CDR3 bases: TGTGCCAGCAGCGAAAACACGAACACTGAAGCTTTCTTT. The encoded protein is CASSENTNTEAFF. V is TRBV7-3 and J is TRBJ1-1; no firm D call. This CDR3 is built from 13 residues. Germline V CDR1 and CDR2: SGHTA, FQGTGA. The V and J ends lost 5 bases and 1 base respectively, with 8 bases between them.

The genes are TRBV24-1 and TRBJ2-7; 9 bases agree with TRBD1. The V and J ends lost 4 bases and 6 bases, in that order; junction bases with no gene match: 6. The CDR3 sequence is 14 residues long. CDR1 is KGHDR, CDR2 SFDVKD, per germline. This CDR3 reads CATSERDRVAEQYF. The DNA for the CDR3 is TGTGCCACCAGTGAGCGGGACAGGGTGGCCGAGCAGTACTTC.

The chain couples TRBV6-1 to TRBJ2-1; TRBD2 might be the D (6 bases). V lost 4 bases and J 5 bases, leaving 15 bases between the germline ends. Germline V gene sequence: CDR1 MNHNS, CDR2 SASEGT. This CDR3 spans 15 amino acids. DNA for the CDR3: TGTGCCAGCAGTGCCCCCGGGGGTCGGAACAATGAGCAGTTCTTC. The encoded protein is CASSAPGGRNNEQFF.

V usage is TRBV19 and J usage is TRBJ2-3; weak D call: TRBD2 (6 bases). The germline V and J ends were trimmed by 6 bases and 2 bases, with 12 bases remaining between them. Looked up from germline, CDR1 is LNHDA and CDR2 is SQIVND (reference sequence). There are 14 residues in the CDR3. The CDR3 DNA sequence: TGTGCCAGTAGACCTGGGGGGTCCACAGATACGCAGTATTTT. It yields the protein CASRPGGSTDTQYF.

In this sample, this clonotype turned up many times. This could be a read error, since a much larger clone is one nucleotide away. The V call is TRBV7-9, the J call TRBJ1-5; maybe TRBD1 (6 bases). The CDR3 covers 14 residues. V was trimmed by 5 bases and J by 7 bases, leaving 15 bases between them. The germline V gene encodes CDR1 SEHNR and CDR2 FQNEAQ (reference sequence). The CDR3 loop reads CASSQAGGDQPQHF. DNA for the CDR3: TGTGCCAGCAGCCAAGCCGGGGGCGACCAGCCCCAGCATTTT.

The chain employs TRBV28 and TRBJ1-1; D is possibly TRBD1 (5 bases). Trimming shortened V by 9 bases and J by 1 base, and 18 bases separated the two germline ends. Germline V gives CDR1 MDHEN, CDR2 SYDVKM. The CDR3 has 15 residues. CDR3 region: CASTGWGSKNTEAFF. In nucleotides, the CDR3 is TGTGCCAGTACGGGGTGGGGCAGTAAGAACACTGAAGCTTTCTTT.

J is TRBJ1-2 and V is TRBV28; 8 nucleotides align to TRBD1. Germline V gives CDR1 MDHEN, CDR2 SYDVKM. V was clipped by 8 bases and J by 4 bases; unmatched bases: 3. This CDR3 has 12 residues. Here the CDR3 reads CASLGQVYGYTF. As DNA, the CDR3 is TGTGCCAGCTTGGGACAGGTCTATGGCTACACCTTC.

This clonotype came up a few times. V and J are TRBV6-2 or TRBV6-3 and TRBJ2-1; D is unresolved. From germline, CDR1 is MNHEY and CDR2 SVGEGT. The CDR3 has 15 residues. The ends were cut back, 7 bases at V and 1 base at J, with 14 bases in the middle. CDR3 amino acids: CASNNHRLSYNEQFF. Written as DNA, the CDR3 is TGTGCCAGCAACAACCACCGACTGTCCTACAATGAGCAGTTCTTC.

The chain uses TRBV12-3 or TRBV12-4 and TRBJ1-6; tentative D call: TRBD1 (6 bases). Trimming removed 4 bases at V and 12 bases at J, with 19 bases between. The CDR3 has 15 amino acids. CDR3 in amino acids: CASSSGQPSAQPLHF. As DNA, the CDR3 is TGTGCCAGCAGTTCGGGACAACCGTCGGCCCAACCCCTCCACTTT.

This clonotype was counted a few times. The CDR3 loop is CASSILFSDEQFF. DNA for the CDR3: TGTGCCAGTAGTATTCTGTTCAGTGATGAGCAGTTCTTC. The chain employs TRBV19 and TRBJ2-1; unclear D gene. Trimming pared 3 bases from V and 8 bases from J, leaving 11 bases between. The CDR3 length is 13 residues. Germline loops: CDR1 LNHDA, CDR2 SQIVND (reference sequence). The whole variable domain, filled in from reference TRBV19 and TRBJ2-1, reads DGGITQSPKYLFRKEGQNVTLSCEQNLNHDAMYWYRQDPGQGLRLIYYSQIVNDFQKGDIAEGYSVSREKKESFPLTVTSAQKNPTAFYLCASSILFSDEQFFGPGTRLTVL.

V is TRBV6-2 or TRBV6-3 and J is TRBJ2-3; D not resolved. CDR1 MNHEY and CDR2 SVGEGT come from the germline V gene. The V end was cut by 2 bases, the J end by 4 bases, with 13 bases between. The CDR3 runs to 15 residues. The CDR3 bases are TGTGCCAGCAGTTACAGGCAGGTGGTTCCAGATACGCAGTATTTT. Amino acid sequence: CASSYRQVVPDTQYF.

V and J are TRBV10-3 and TRBJ1-4; TRBD1 aligns across 11 bases. J gave up 14 bases and V 3 bases, and 8 bases lay outside the gene matches. This CDR3 has 14 amino acids. Germline V gives CDR1 ENHRY, CDR2 SYGVKD. This CDR3 reads CAISDPDRGHFLFF. DNA of the CDR3: TGTGCCATCAGTGACCCGGACAGGGGGCATTTTCTGTTTTTT.

This clonotype turned up a few times. The chain couples TRBV20-1 to TRBJ2-3; TRBD2 matches 7 bases. Germline lookup yields CDR1 DFQATT and CDR2 SNEGSKA (reference sequence). This CDR3 is built from 14 residues. V lost 6 bases, J lost 2 bases, and 8 bases stayed unmatched. The CDR3 DNA is TGCAGTGCATCCCCCGGGGGGACCACAGATACGCAGTATTTT. This encodes CSASPGGTTDTQYF.

The J gene is TRBJ2-3, the V gene TRBV7-9, with 9 bases fitting TRBD2. The CDR3 is 18 residues long. Germline CDR1 and CDR2: SEHNR and FQNEAQ (reference sequence). Losses at the gene ends were 5 bases for V and 1 base for J; bases not matched to a gene: 13. CDR3 residues: CASSPEDFSGGRTDTQYF. CDR3 coding DNA: TGTGCCAGCAGCCCAGAGGACTTTAGCGGGGGACGCACAGATACGCAGTATTTT.

This sequence joins TRBV6-6 and TRBJ2-5; D perhaps matches TRBD1 (5 bases). The ends were cut back, 6 bases at V and 3 bases at J, with 14 bases in the middle. The germline V gene has CDR1 MNHNY and CDR2 SVGAGI (reference sequence). The CDR3 spans 14 residues. CDR3 in DNA: TGTGCCAGCAGCCCAGGGTCATTAAAAGAGACCCAGTACTTC. Translating it yields CASSPGSLKETQYF.

J is TRBJ1-1 and V is TRBV28; D perhaps matches TRBD1 (5 bases). Germline values: CDR1 MDHEN, CDR2 SYDVKM. V dropped 0 bases and J dropped 1 base, with 6 bases sitting between them. The CDR3 contains 14 residues. The CDR3 is CASSLWGGNTEAFF. The CDR3 DNA reads TGTGCCAGCAGTTTATGGGGGGGGAACACTGAAGCTTTCTTT. The full variable domain, rest sourced from reference TRBV28 and TRBJ1-1, is DVKVTQSSRYLVKRTGEKVFLECVQDMDHENMFWYRQDPGLGLRLIYFSYDVKMKEKGDIPEGYSVSREKKERFSLILESASTNQTSMYLCASSLWGGNTEAFFGQGTRLTVV.

With respect to this clonotype: A much larger clone differs from this one at a single base, so this may be a read error. The J gene is TRBJ2-5, the V gene TRBV7-2; tentatively, D is TRBD1 (6 bases). CDR3 size: 16 residues. The germline V gene has CDR1 SGHTA and CDR2 FQGNSA. V lost 5 bases and J 10 bases, leaving 26 bases between the germline ends. In DNA form, the CDR3 reads TGTGCCAGCAGCCCTTCCCGGACAGAAGGGCGAGTGGACCAGTACTTC. This sequence encodes CASSPSRTEGRVDQYF.

The chain links TRBV6-2 or TRBV6-3 to TRBJ2-7; perhaps TRBD1 as D (5 bases). Trimming left V 6 bases short and J 5 bases short, with 11 bases between. CDR1 and CDR2 (germline): MNHEY, SVGEGT. The CDR3 has 12 residues. The CDR3 sequence is CASSFRVDEQYF. The CDR3 DNA is TGTGCCAGCAGCTTCAGGGTTGACGAGCAGTACTTC.

In its sample, this clonotype was seen a few times. An end of the junction does not agree with germline; a read error may underlie this. J is TRBJ2-1 and V is TRBV7-7; a weak D match, TRBD1 (6 bases). This CDR3 has 18 residues. Germline V gives CDR1 SSHAT, CDR2 FNYEAQ (reference sequence). CDR3 loop: CASSLRATGSLGYNEQFF. DNA for the CDR3: TGTGCTAGCAGCTTAAGGGCTACAGGGAGCTTGGGGTACAATGAGCAGTTCTTC.

The chain couples TRBV28 to TRBJ2-7, with a weak D call TRBD1 (6 bases). The germline gives CDR1 MDHEN, CDR2 SYDVKM. V was trimmed by 5 bases and J by 7 bases, leaving 15 bases between them. The CDR3 has 13 amino acids. CDR3 amino acids: CASSPRQAGEQYF. The CDR3 nucleotides read TGTGCCAGCAGTCCTAGACAGGCTGGGGAGCAGTACTTC.